This TCR beta chain is drawn from a study of beta chain features in type 1 diabetes. As every portion of the isolated RNA was reverse transcribed, the sequencing read expressed TCRB transcripts. Only in-frame clones appear in the TCRdb table, and some are missing; sequencing was by immunoSEQ multiplex PCR. Found here are 850,000 to 900,000 clones, about a sixth of them singletons; the top ten hold 0.023%. Germline assignment: CDR1 MNHNY and CDR2 SVGAGI (reference sequence). The CDR3 loop spans 16 amino acids. With 6 bases clipped from V and 5 bases from J, the junction kept 8 bases outside the gene matches.

The chain recombines TRBV6-6 with TRBJ2-5, with TRBD2 matching 14 bases. The receptor was isolated from a woman younger than 30 in good health. Sequencing was done on a sample of naive CD4+ T cells from blood. The CDR3 DNA reads as TGTGCCAGCAGCGCCGGACTAGCGGGAGGCGGGGAGACCCAGTACTTC. It codes for CASSAGLAGGGETQYF.